What follows are 31 T cell receptor beta chains derived from one specimen sequenced in a study of Graves' ophthalmopathy and Graves' hyperthyroidism. TCR beta CDR3 regions were amplified from RNA transcripts. The first round was an RT-PCR with HTBI primers, and the second round was a multiplex PCR. TCRdb re-derived calls from the multiplex PCR reads in MiXCR, one entry per CDR3 protein. The data hold approximately 45,000 distinct CDR3 sequences, with over 40% observed a single time. The sample was peripheral blood. The origin of the receptors is an adult man with Graves' ophthalmopathy.

This clonotype was observed many times. The chain carries TRBV7-2 and TRBJ1-5; D possibly corresponds to TRBD1 (5 bases). The germline V and J ends were trimmed by 1 base and 7 bases, with 17 bases remaining between them. The CDR3 spans 16 residues. Germline V gene sequence: CDR1 SGHTA, CDR2 FQGNSA. The CDR3 region is CASSLGGDPRVQPQHF. The DNA for the CDR3 is TGTGCCAGCAGCTTAGGGGGGGACCCGAGGGTCCAGCCCCAGCATTTT.

This clonotype is termed medium-sized. This rearrangement joins TRBV24-1 to TRBJ2-3, with a tentative D call TRBD2 (6 bases). The CDR3 has 11 residues. V was cut by 12 bases and J by 11 bases, with 17 bases left in between. Germline CDR1 is KGHDR and CDR2 is SFDVKD. The CDR3 loop is CAAGIEKEQYF. The CDR3 DNA follows: TGTGCCGCGGGAATAGAGAAGGAGCAGTATTTT.

This sequence joins TRBV9 and TRBJ1-2, with unresolved D. In germline, CDR1 is SGDLS, CDR2 YYNGEE. The CDR3 length is 12 residues. Trimming stripped 4 bases from V and 3 bases from J, with 7 bases between. The CDR3 loop is CASSPRDYGYTF. The DNA of the CDR3 is TGTGCCAGCAGCCCACGGGACTATGGCTACACCTTC. Full variable domain (remainder filled in from reference TRBV9 and TRBJ1-2): DSGVTQTPKHLITATGQRVTLRCSPRSGDLSVYWYQQSLDQGLQFLIQYYNGEERAKGNILERFSAQQFPDLHSELNLSSLELGDSALYFCASSPRDYGYTFGSGTRLTVV.

The chain has TRBV2 and TRBJ2-3, with unresolved D. The CDR3 is 15 amino acids. The V gene's germline CDR1 is SNHLY and CDR2 FYNNEI. The ends were cut back, 3 bases at V and 4 bases at J, with 14 bases in the middle. CDR3: CASSDYFGKADTQYF. The CDR3 DNA is TGTGCCAGCAGTGACTATTTCGGAAAGGCAGATACGCAGTATTTT.

This chain links TRBV20-1 with TRBJ1-5; a possible D gene is TRBD1 (6 bases). Trimming shortened V by 1 base and J by 6 bases, and 16 bases separated the two germline ends. This CDR3 has 15 amino acids. Germline CDR1 is DFQATT and CDR2 is SNEGSKA (reference sequence). Here the CDR3 DNA reads TGCAGTGCTAGAGGGGGGCAGGGTTATAGTCAGCCCCAGCATTTT. This codes for CSARGGQGYSQPQHF.

On this clonotype itself: With a much larger clone just one base away, this may be a read error. V and J are TRBV30 and TRBJ2-3; D not certain. CDR3 length equals 12 residues. Germline CDR1 and CDR2: GTSNPN and SVGIG (reference sequence). V dropped 5 bases and J dropped 8 bases, with 14 bases sitting between them. The CDR3 reads CAWGGVAGTQYF. The DNA of the CDR3 is TGTGCCTGGGGCGGAGTGGCAGGTACGCAGTATTTT.

The V gene is TRBV19, the J gene TRBJ2-3; tentatively, D is TRBD2 (6 bases). CDR1 is LNHDA, CDR2 SQIVND, per germline (reference sequence). The ends were cut back, 6 bases at V and 2 bases at J, with 9 bases in the middle. This CDR3 has 13 amino acids. The CDR3 loop reads CASRAGTTDTQYF. CDR3 sequence (DNA): TGTGCCAGTAGGGCGGGGACCACAGATACGCAGTATTTT.

The V and J genes are TRBV19 and TRBJ1-5, with D possibly being TRBD1 (6 bases). CDR1 is LNHDA and CDR2 is SQIVND in the germline V gene (reference sequence). Trimming left V 9 bases short and J 0 bases short, with 21 bases between. This CDR3 has 17 residues. This CDR3 reads CASSNRGTLYSNQPQHF. The CDR3 DNA is TGTGCCAGCTCTAACCGGGGGACACTATATAGCAATCAGCCCCAGCATTTT.

V is TRBV25-1 and J is TRBJ1-6; tentatively, D is TRBD1 (5 bases). The CDR3 runs 15 residues. The V end lost 5 bases, the J end lost 6 bases, and 14 bases lay between the germline ends. The germline gives CDR1 MGHDK, CDR2 SYGVNS. This chain's CDR3 is CASSLGAQLNSPLHF. The DNA of the CDR3 is TGTGCCAGCAGTCTTGGGGCACAGCTTAATTCACCCCTCCACTTT.

The rearrangement links TRBV2 to TRBJ2-3; D not certain. Trimming stripped 7 bases from V and 1 base from J, with 12 bases between. CDR3 length: 14 residues. The V gene's germline CDR1 is SNHLY and CDR2 FYNNEI. CDR3 sequence: CASMNLGRTDTQYF. The CDR3 DNA sequence: TGTGCCAGCATGAACTTGGGCCGCACAGATACGCAGTATTTT. Combining the CDR3 with reference TRBV2 and TRBJ2-3 gives the whole variable domain EPEVTQTPSHQVTQMGQEVILRCVPISNHLYFYWYRQILGQKVEFLVSFYNNEISEKSEIFDDQFSVERPDGSNFTLKIRSTKLEDSAMYFCASMNLGRTDTQYFGPGTRLTVL.

This clonotype was seen many times. The chain couples TRBV5-8 to TRBJ2-6; D is unresolved. The CDR3 runs to 17 residues. Germline loops: CDR1 SGHTS, CDR2 YDEGEE. V lost 4 bases to trimming and J lost 3 bases, with 17 bases between them. The CDR3 DNA reads as TGTGCCAGCAGCCTTTTGACACCTCCGATTGGGGCCAACGTCCTGACTTTC. As protein: CASSLLTPPIGANVLTF.

The rearrangement joins TRBV29-1 to TRBJ1-1; perhaps TRBD1 as D (5 bases). The germline V gene has CDR1 SQVTM and CDR2 ANQGSEA. Trimming removed 3 bases at V and 3 bases at J, with 11 bases between. The CDR3 is 13 amino acids. CDR3 sequence reads: CSVDAGQDTEAFF. The CDR3 DNA reads as TGCAGCGTTGATGCAGGGCAAGACACTGAAGCTTTCTTT.

This rearrangement joins TRBV9 to TRBJ2-1; TRBD2 is a possible D gene (6 bases). The CDR3 loop spans 15 amino acids. Trimming removed 3 bases at V and 0 bases at J, with 10 bases between. Germline assignment: CDR1 SGDLS and CDR2 YYNGEE. CDR3 loop: CASSDGRISYNEQFF. The DNA of the CDR3 is TGTGCCAGCAGCGACGGGAGAATCTCCTACAATGAGCAGTTCTTC.

This sequence joins TRBV5-1 and TRBJ2-2; no clear D gene. The CDR3 has 16 residues. V was shortened by 3 bases and J by 0 bases, with 12 bases between the two germline ends. The V gene's germline CDR1 is SGHRS and CDR2 YFSETQ. CDR3 residues: CASSSRRQTNTGELFF. CDR3 bases: TGCGCCAGCAGCTCCAGGCGGCAGACGAACACCGGGGAGCTGTTTTTT.

This clonotype was seen repeatedly, ten times or more. The chain joins TRBV7-9 to TRBJ2-1; 10 bases line up with TRBD2. CDR3 size: 16 residues. V was pared by 5 bases and J by 9 bases, with 13 bases of the junction left unmatched. In germline, CDR1 is SEHNR, CDR2 FQNEAQ (reference sequence). The DNA of the CDR3 is TGTGCCAGCAGCACCAAGCGGGAGGGCCTTTTGGGTGAGCAGTTCTTC. Protein product: CASSTKREGLLGEQFF.

This clonotype was counted many times. This rearrangement joins TRBV13 to TRBJ2-7; tentative D call: TRBD1 (6 bases). This CDR3 is built from 12 residues. The V end was cut by 6 bases, the J end by 6 bases, with 12 bases between. Germline assignment: CDR1 PRHDT and CDR2 FYEKMQ (reference sequence). The CDR3 here is CASRFQGTEQYF. CDR3 bases: TGTGCCAGCAGATTCCAGGGGACCGAGCAGTACTTC.

This clonotype was seen ten or more times. The chain links TRBV14 to TRBJ2-5; D possibly corresponds to TRBD1 (5 bases). Germline CDR1 and CDR2: SGHDN and FVKESK. V lost 1 base to trimming and J lost 1 base, with 13 bases between them. CDR3 length: 16 residues. CDR3 in amino acids: CASSQAFGHTQETQYF. Written as DNA, the CDR3 is TGTGCCAGCAGCCAAGCTTTCGGACATACCCAAGAGACCCAGTACTTC.

In DNA form, the CDR3 reads TGCAGCGTTGGTGGACTTACCGGGACTAGCGGAATGAGCTCCTACAATGAGCAGTTCTTC. It translates to CSVGGLTGTSGMSSYNEQFF. The chain uses TRBV29-1 and TRBJ2-1, with 11 bases aligning to TRBD2. After removal of 4 bases from V and 0 bases from J, the junction contained 17 bases not matched to a gene. CDR3 length equals 20 residues. CDR1 and CDR2 (germline): SQVTM, ANQGSEA.

The V and J genes are TRBV7-2 and TRBJ2-7; D might be TRBD1 or TRBD2, each matching 5 bases. The CDR3 spans 15 residues. V was pared by 5 bases and J by 0 bases, with 14 bases between. Germline V lookup: CDR1 SGHTA, CDR2 FQGNSA. CDR3 DNA sequence: TGTGCCAGCAGCCAGAATGGGGGTCGCTCCTACGAGCAGTACTTC. It yields the protein CASSQNGGRSYEQYF.

This clonotype was found once. This sequence joins TRBV6-4 and TRBJ2-2; D unclear. CDR3 length: 12 residues. Trimming stripped 3 bases from V and 3 bases from J, with 2 bases between. Germline CDR1 reads MRHNA; CDR2 reads SNTAGT. CDR3 nucleotide sequence: TGTGCCAGCAGTGAGGACACCGGGGAGCTGTTTTTT. Its translation is CASSEDTGELFF.

The gene calls are TRBV10-3 and TRBJ2-5, with no clear D. The V gene lost 2 bases and the J gene lost 1 base, with 5 bases spanning the gap. The CDR3 covers 13 residues. Germline V lookup: CDR1 ENHRY, CDR2 SYGVKD. The CDR3 nucleotides read TGTGCCATCAGTGAGGCGTCCCAAGAGACCCAGTACTTC. It translates to CAISEASQETQYF.

This clonotype was seen a few times. The gene calls are TRBV28 and TRBJ2-1, with a tentative D call TRBD1 (6 bases). The CDR3 runs 16 residues. Germline V gene sequence: CDR1 MDHEN, CDR2 SYDVKM. Trimming cost V 1 base and J 0 bases, with 10 bases left between them. CDR3 DNA: TGTGCCAGCAGTTTATACAGGGCAAGCTCCTACAATGAGCAGTTCTTC. Protein sequence: CASSLYRASSYNEQFF.

The genes are TRBV20-1 and TRBJ2-5, with D perhaps TRBD2 (6 bases). Germline V lookup: CDR1 DFQATT, CDR2 SNEGSKA (reference sequence). This CDR3 is built from 15 residues. V was trimmed by 6 bases and J by 2 bases, leaving 19 bases between them. The CDR3 here is CSAKMLSGIQETQYF. The CDR3, as DNA: TGCAGTGCCAAAATGCTTAGCGGAATTCAAGAGACCCAGTACTTC.

The rearrangement links TRBV20-1 to TRBJ1-1; D is uncertain. CDR1 and CDR2 from the germline V gene are DFQATT and SNEGSKA (reference sequence). V was shortened by 7 bases and J by 8 bases, with 17 bases between the two germline ends. This CDR3 is 12 amino acids long. CDR3 nucleotide sequence: TGCAGTGATACCAGGACCCCTGGGGAAGCTTTCTTT. Its protein product is CSDTRTPGEAFF.

The chain joins TRBV13 to TRBJ2-3; 7 nucleotides match TRBD2. CDR3 length equals 15 residues. Unmatched junction bases numbered 8, after V lost 5 bases and J lost 3 bases. The V gene's germline CDR1 is PRHDT and CDR2 FYEKMQ (reference sequence). The CDR3 sequence: CASSRSVGGTDTQYF. The CDR3 bases are TGTGCCAGCAGCCGGTCGGTCGGGGGGACAGATACGCAGTATTTT.

This clonotype was picked up a small number of times. The J gene is TRBJ1-2, the V gene TRBV20-1; the match to TRBD1 covers 7 bases. CDR3 length: 14 residues. The germline V gene encodes CDR1 DFQATT and CDR2 SNEGSKA (reference sequence). V lost 0 bases to trimming and J lost 0 bases; unmatched junction nucleotides: 1. The CDR3 DNA is TGCAGTGCTAGAGAGGACAGGACTAACTATGGCTACACCTTC. It translates to CSAREDRTNYGYTF.

This clonotype showed up just a few times. This rearrangement joins TRBV7-9 to TRBJ1-5; D is ambiguous. This CDR3 spans 12 amino acids. Looked up from germline, CDR1 is SEHNR and CDR2 is FQNEAQ (reference sequence). Trimming cost V 1 base and J 6 bases, with 4 bases left between them. DNA of the CDR3: TGTGCCAGCAGCTTAGATTCTCAGCCCCAGCATTTT. Protein product: CASSLDSQPQHF.

The rearrangement joins TRBV18 to TRBJ2-2, with D perhaps TRBD1 (6 bases). CDR1 KGHSH and CDR2 LQKENI come from the germline V gene. CDR3 length: 15 residues. The V gene lost 6 bases and the J gene lost 4 bases, with 15 bases spanning the gap. The CDR3 loop is CASSPGQIPTGELFF. Written as DNA, the CDR3 is TGTGCCAGCTCTCCGGGACAAATCCCCACCGGGGAGCTGTTTTTT.

This clonotype is categorized as medium-sized. J is TRBJ1-6 and V is TRBV7-3, with TRBD1 matching 7 bases. Losses at the gene ends were 5 bases for V and 3 bases for J; bases not matched to a gene: 4. From germline, CDR1 is SGHTA and CDR2 FQGTGA. This CDR3 is built from 15 residues. The CDR3 reads CASSMDRNYNSPLHF. DNA of the CDR3: TGTGCCAGCAGCATGGACAGGAACTATAATTCACCCCTCCACTTT. The full variable domain, with the rest looked up from reference TRBV7-3 and TRBJ1-6, is GAGVSQTPSNKVTEKGKYVELRCDPISGHTALYWYRQSLGQGPEFLIYFQGTGAADDSGLPNDRFFAVRPEGSVSTLKIQRTERGDSAVYLCASSMDRNYNSPLHFGNGTRLTVT.

The chain uses TRBV12-3 or TRBV12-4 and TRBJ1-6; D perhaps matches TRBD1 (6 bases). This CDR3 is built from 16 residues. Trimming removed 1 base from V and 8 bases from J, with 15 bases in between. The CDR3: CASSLELVGADSPLHF. DNA for the CDR3: TGTGCCAGCAGTTTAGAACTAGTGGGGGCAGATTCACCCCTCCACTTT.

The V call is TRBV20-1, the J call TRBJ2-7; 12 bases match TRBD2. The trim removed 1 base at V and 5 bases at J, leaving 6 bases unmatched. Germline-derived CDR1 and CDR2 are DFQATT and SNEGSKA (reference sequence). The CDR3 has 15 amino acids. The DNA for the CDR3 is TGCAGTGCTAGAGCTAGCGGGAGGGCCTCACACGAGCAGTACTTC. Protein product: CSARASGRASHEQYF.